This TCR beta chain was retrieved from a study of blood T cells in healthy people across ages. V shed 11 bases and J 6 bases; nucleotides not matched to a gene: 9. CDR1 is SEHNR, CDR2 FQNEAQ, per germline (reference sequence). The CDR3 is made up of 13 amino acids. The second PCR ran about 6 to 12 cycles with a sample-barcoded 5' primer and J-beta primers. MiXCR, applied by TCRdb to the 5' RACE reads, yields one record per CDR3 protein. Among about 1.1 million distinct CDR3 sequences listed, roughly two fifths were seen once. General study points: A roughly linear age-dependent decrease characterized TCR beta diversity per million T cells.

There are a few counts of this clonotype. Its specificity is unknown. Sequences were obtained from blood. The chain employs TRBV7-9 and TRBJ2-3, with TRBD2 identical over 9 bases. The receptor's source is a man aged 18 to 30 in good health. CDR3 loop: CALSGTSPDTQYF. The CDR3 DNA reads TGTGCCCTATCGGGGACTAGCCCCGATACGCAGTATTTT.